This T cell receptor beta chain was obtained from a study of beta chain features in type 1 diabetes. Every bit of the isolated RNA underwent reverse transcription, so sequencing read expressed TCRB transcripts. The repertoire was sequenced with immunoSEQ multiplex PCR; TCRdb's copy has only in-frame clones and lacks some. The sample carries 160,000 or so clones, approximately 62% recorded once. On average, the one heparinised blood draw given by each donor was approximately 120 mL. Markers CD45RO/CCR7/CD25/CD127/CD95/CD27 served to sort CD4+ naive, central memory, regulatory and stem cell-like memory cells. Turning to this clone: Its antigen is unidentified.

Study conclusions and caveats: All four CD4+ subsets of Type 1 diabetes patients contained TCRB CDR3s that were moderately but significantly shorter. Naive, central memory and Treg TCRB repertoires seemed to resemble each other more closely in patients than they did in healthy donors. VDJ junctions sequenced from type 1 diabetes patients showed fewer insertions and more deletions.

V lost 0 bases and J lost 0, with 7 bases in between. The CDR3 totals 15 residues. Germline lookup yields CDR1 SGDLS and CDR2 YYNGEE. The chain couples TRBV9 to TRBJ1-5; D unresolved. The TCR was taken from a young man with type 1 diabetes. The specimen sequenced was naive CD4+ T cells from blood. CDR3 nucleotide sequence: TGTGCCAGCAGCGTAGACAGCCATAGCAATCAGCCCCAGCATTTT. Protein sequence: CASSVDSHSNQPQHF.